Each of the 15 T cell receptor beta chains below was sequenced from the same sample in a study of vaccination effects on CD4 cells after COVID-19. Their antigens are not known. Here immunoSEQ multiplex PCR was the method, and the copy in TCRdb shows in-frame clones only, minus some. This table holds 20,000 to 25,000 clones, less than 85% found once. In the ViraFEST assay, antigen-specific CD4+ clonotypes were identified by expansion after peptide-pool stimulation. Once cultured for approximately ten days, the cells underwent separation to obtain CD4+ T cells. Of the BNT162b2 and mRNA-1273 vaccines, participants received two doses of one or the other. The specimen comprised CD4+ T cells from PBMCs cultured with HCoV-229E spike peptides, sampled after COVID-19 vaccination. The receptors come from a human donor who received a COVID-19 vaccine.

The chain recombines TRBV5-4 with TRBJ2-7, with 9 bases lining up with TRBD2. CDR3 length equals 14 residues. V gave up 3 bases and J gave up 2 bases; unmatched junction bases: 3. The germline V gene has CDR1 SGHNT and CDR2 YYREEE (reference sequence). CDR3 sequence: CASSSAGGTYEQYF. Written as DNA, the CDR3 is TGTGCCAGCAGCTCAGCGGGGGGAACCTACGAGCAGTACTTC.

The chain joins TRBV6-4 to TRBJ1-2; D possibly corresponds to TRBD1 (6 bases). Germline CDR1 and CDR2: MRHNA and SNTAGT. The CDR3 spans 13 residues. V lost 0 bases, J lost 5 bases, and 7 bases lay in between. CDR3 DNA sequence: TGTGCCAGCAGTGACTCAGGGACATATGGCTACACCTTC. It encodes CASSDSGTYGYTF.

This chain connects TRBV10-1 to TRBJ2-2, with D hard to call. V dropped 5 bases and J dropped 0 bases, with 7 bases sitting between them. The CDR3 runs 14 residues. Germline loops: CDR1 WNHNN, CDR2 SYGVQD (reference sequence). CDR3 sequence reads: CASSKLPNTGELFF. The CDR3 nucleotides are TGCGCCAGCAGTAAGCTCCCGAACACCGGGGAGCTGTTTTTT.

The chain is built from TRBV14 and TRBJ2-7; TRBD2 agrees at 13 bases. J was trimmed by 6 bases and V by 4 bases; bases with no gene match: 6. CDR1 is SGHDN, CDR2 FVKESK, per germline. The CDR3 extends over 15 amino acids. This chain's CDR3 is CASSPGLAGVTEQYF. CDR3 bases: TGTGCCAGCAGCCCCGGACTAGCGGGAGTTACCGAGCAGTACTTC.

This sequence joins TRBV19 and TRBJ2-1; possibly TRBD2 for D (7 bases). The V gene's germline CDR1 is LNHDA and CDR2 SQIVND (reference sequence). V was pared by 7 bases and J by 7 bases, with 17 bases between. This CDR3 has 14 amino acids. CDR3 loop: CASKRGGGWNEQFF. The CDR3 bases are TGTGCCAGTAAAAGAGGGGGGGGGTGGAATGAGCAGTTCTTC.

The gene calls are TRBV7-2 and TRBJ1-4; D ambiguous. Trimming pared 5 bases from V and 3 bases from J, leaving 22 bases between. The CDR3 runs to 18 residues. Germline V CDR1 and CDR2: SGHTA, FQGNSA. This chain's CDR3 is CASSPSIGSLPPNEKLFF. The CDR3 DNA is TGTGCCAGCAGCCCTAGCATAGGCAGTTTGCCCCCTAATGAAAAACTGTTTTTT.

This chain uses TRBV7-9 with TRBJ2-2; a weak D match, TRBD1 (6 bases). Trimming pared 3 bases from V and 7 bases from J, leaving 9 bases between. Germline loops: CDR1 SEHNR, CDR2 FQNEAQ (reference sequence). The CDR3 covers 13 residues. CDR3 protein: CASSFQGYGELFF. CDR3 bases: TGTGCCAGCAGCTTCCAGGGGTACGGGGAGCTGTTTTTT.

The rearrangement uses TRBV18 and TRBJ1-2; no firm D call. Germline V gene lookup returns CDR1 KGHSH and CDR2 LQKENI. The CDR3 has 12 residues. V was trimmed by 3 bases and J by 4 bases, leaving 6 bases between them. The chain's CDR3 is CASSPDGYGYTF. The CDR3 DNA reads as TGTGCCAGCTCACCGGACGGCTATGGCTACACCTTC.

The chain carries TRBV3-1 (or the pseudogene TRBV3-2) and TRBJ2-7; no clear D. V shed 2 bases and J shed 5 bases, with 4 bases lying between them. Germline CDR1 and CDR2: LGHDT and YNNKEL (reference sequence). CDR3 length: 11 residues. Written as DNA, the CDR3 is TGTGCCAGCAGCCAAACTCACGAGCAGTACTTC. Protein sequence: CASSQTHEQYF.

The J gene is TRBJ2-5, the V gene TRBV30; no firm D call. The CDR3 has 13 amino acids. Germline loops: CDR1 GTSNPN, CDR2 SVGIG (reference sequence). Trimming stripped 0 bases from V and 4 bases from J, with 9 bases between. The CDR3 nucleotides are TGTGCCTGGAGTGTACGAATTCGAGAGACCCAGTACTTC. The encoded protein is CAWSVRIRETQYF.

The chain has TRBV10-1 and TRBJ2-2; the D gene could be TRBD1 or TRBD2 (5 bases each). The CDR3 spans 17 residues. Trimming took off 6 bases at V and 2 bases at J, with 19 bases between the two ends. Per the germline V gene, CDR1 is WNHNN and CDR2 is SYGVQD (reference sequence). This chain's CDR3 is CASSPLFSGTNTGELFF. The DNA for the CDR3 is TGCGCCAGCAGCCCCCTGTTTTCGGGGACCAACACCGGGGAGCTGTTTTTT.

The chain combines TRBV30 with TRBJ1-1, with 7 bases fitting TRBD1. V lost 2 bases to trimming and J lost 12 bases; unmatched junction nucleotides: 12. The CDR3 runs to 13 residues. From germline, CDR1 is GTSNPN and CDR2 SVGIG (reference sequence). The CDR3 reads CAWSIGQALRTFF. The CDR3 nucleotides read TGTGCCTGGAGTATAGGACAGGCTCTCCGTACTTTCTTT.

V and J are TRBV7-9 and TRBJ1-2; the D gene is possibly TRBD1 (5 bases). V was pared by 5 bases and J by 2 bases, with 12 bases between. This CDR3 spans 14 amino acids. The germline CDR1 and CDR2 sequences are SEHNR and FQNEAQ (reference sequence). The CDR3 DNA reads TGTGCCAGCAGCCCGGGACGGCGAAACTATGGCTACACCTTC. Its translation: CASSPGRRNYGYTF.

This chain connects TRBV30 to TRBJ1-2, with a possible D match to TRBD1 (5 bases). Trimming stripped 2 bases from V and 3 bases from J, with 19 bases between. This CDR3 has 16 residues. Germline lookup yields CDR1 GTSNPN and CDR2 SVGIG (reference sequence). DNA of the CDR3: TGTGCCTGGAGTACATGGCCGACAACGGGGGACTATGGCTACACCTTC. It is translated as CAWSTWPTTGDYGYTF.

This chain uses TRBV5-1 with TRBJ2-3; the D gene is possibly TRBD2 (5 bases). V was trimmed by 3 bases and J by 4 bases, leaving 15 bases between them. Per germline, CDR1 SGHRS and CDR2 YFSETQ. The CDR3 totals 15 residues. The CDR3 nucleotides are TGCGCCAGCAGCTCCCAAAGCGGTGGTTCAGATACGCAGTATTTT. Its protein is CASSSQSGGSDTQYF. The whole variable domain, remainder taken from reference TRBV5-1 and TRBJ2-3, is KAGVTQTPRYLIKTRGQQVTLSCSPISGHRSVSWYQQTPGQGLQFLFEYFSETQRNKGNFPGRFSGRQFSNSRSEMNVSTLELGDSALYLCASSSQSGGSDTQYFGPGTRLTVL.